This TCR beta chain was profiled in a study of blood T cell repertoires in COVID-19. The overall study: Sample material is recorded as cDNA or gDNA derived from T cells, B-cell-depleted T cells, or PBMCs.

Original methodology: Estimation of nucleated cell counts was performed using reference gene primer amplification. Measured with immunoSEQ multiplex PCR; TCRdb has only the in-frame clones, and not every one. Clone size and the V and J calls come from that table; the DNA yielded D and trimming. This sample carries roughly 410,000 clones, about 87% of them seen once, and the ten largest clones take about 2.1%. About this clone itself: This sample includes further DNA sequences coding for the same CDR3.

J was trimmed by 0 bases and V by 5 bases; bases with no gene match: 3. The CDR3 runs to 14 residues. Germline-derived CDR1 and CDR2 are LNHDA and SQIVND (reference sequence). Those enrolled in Seattle joined during active infection and were followed longitudinally afterward. The rearrangement links TRBV19 to TRBJ1-2, with 7 bases identical to TRBD1. The sequencing sample was made of peripheral blood. The source of this sequence is a woman aged 55-70 years with COVID-19, enrolled during active disease. The CDR3 nucleotides are TGTGCCAGTAGTCCCGGGACAGCTAACTATGGCTACACCTTC. Translating gives CASSPGTANYGYTF.